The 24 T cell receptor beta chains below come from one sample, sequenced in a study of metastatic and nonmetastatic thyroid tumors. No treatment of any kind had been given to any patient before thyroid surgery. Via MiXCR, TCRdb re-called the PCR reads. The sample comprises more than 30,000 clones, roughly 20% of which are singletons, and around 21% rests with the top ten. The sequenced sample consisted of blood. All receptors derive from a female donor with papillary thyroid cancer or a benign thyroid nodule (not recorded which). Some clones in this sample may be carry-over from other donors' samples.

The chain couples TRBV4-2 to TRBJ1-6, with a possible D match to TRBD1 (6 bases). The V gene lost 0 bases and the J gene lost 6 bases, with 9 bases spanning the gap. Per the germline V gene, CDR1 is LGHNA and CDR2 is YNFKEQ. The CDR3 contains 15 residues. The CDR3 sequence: CASSQEVQGNSPLHF. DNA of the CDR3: TGTGCCAGCAGCCAAGAGGTACAGGGTAATTCACCCCTCCACTTT.

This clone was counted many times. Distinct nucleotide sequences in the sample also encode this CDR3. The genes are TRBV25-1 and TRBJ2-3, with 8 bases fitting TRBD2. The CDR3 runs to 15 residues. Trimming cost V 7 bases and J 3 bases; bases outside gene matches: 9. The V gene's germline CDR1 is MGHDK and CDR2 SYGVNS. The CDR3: CASNPGLGTTDTQYF. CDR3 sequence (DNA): TGTGCCAGCAATCCGGGACTAGGGACTACAGATACGCAGTATTTT.

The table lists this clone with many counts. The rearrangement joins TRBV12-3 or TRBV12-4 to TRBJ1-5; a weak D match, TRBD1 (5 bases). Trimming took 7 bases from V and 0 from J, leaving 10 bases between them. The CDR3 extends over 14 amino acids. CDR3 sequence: CASNLGHSNQPQHF. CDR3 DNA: TGTGCCAGCAACCTTGGACATAGCAATCAGCCCCAGCATTTT.

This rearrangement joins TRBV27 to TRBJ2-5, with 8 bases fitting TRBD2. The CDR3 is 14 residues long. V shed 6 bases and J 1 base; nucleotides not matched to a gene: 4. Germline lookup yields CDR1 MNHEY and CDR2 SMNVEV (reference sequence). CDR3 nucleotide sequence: TGTGCCAGCAGAGCGGGGGCCTTCCAAGAGACCCAGTACTTC. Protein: CASRAGAFQETQYF.

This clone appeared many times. The CDR3 is CSAPHRGNQPQHF. CDR3 in DNA: TGCAGTGCTCCCCATCGGGGAAATCAGCCCCAGCATTTT. The chain carries TRBV20-1 and TRBJ1-5; D not resolved. This CDR3 contains 13 residues. The V and J ends lost 5 bases and 4 bases respectively, with 12 bases between them. CDR1 and CDR2 (germline): DFQATT, SNEGSKA (reference sequence).

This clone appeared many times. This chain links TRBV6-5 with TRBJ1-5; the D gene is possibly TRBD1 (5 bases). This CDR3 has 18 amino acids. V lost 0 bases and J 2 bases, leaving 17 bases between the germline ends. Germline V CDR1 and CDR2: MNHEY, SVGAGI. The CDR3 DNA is TGTGCCAGCAGTTACTCGACCGCCTGGGGCGGGGGCAATCAGCCCCAGCATTTT. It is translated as CASSYSTAWGGGNQPQHF.

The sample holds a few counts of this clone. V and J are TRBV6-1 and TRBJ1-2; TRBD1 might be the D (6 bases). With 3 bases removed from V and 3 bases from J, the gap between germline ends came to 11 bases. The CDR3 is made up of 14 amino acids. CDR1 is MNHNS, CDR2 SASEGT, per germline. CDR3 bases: TGTGCCAGCAGTGAGGCAGGGGCCTACTATGGCTACACCTTC. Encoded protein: CASSEAGAYYGYTF.

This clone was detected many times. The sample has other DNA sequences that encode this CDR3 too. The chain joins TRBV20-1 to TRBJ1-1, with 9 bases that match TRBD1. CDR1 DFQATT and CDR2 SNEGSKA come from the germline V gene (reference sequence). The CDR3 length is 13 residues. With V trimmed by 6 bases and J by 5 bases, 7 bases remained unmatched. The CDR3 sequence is CSATDRGNTEAFF. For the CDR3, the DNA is TGCAGTGCGACAGACAGGGGGAATACTGAAGCTTTCTTT.

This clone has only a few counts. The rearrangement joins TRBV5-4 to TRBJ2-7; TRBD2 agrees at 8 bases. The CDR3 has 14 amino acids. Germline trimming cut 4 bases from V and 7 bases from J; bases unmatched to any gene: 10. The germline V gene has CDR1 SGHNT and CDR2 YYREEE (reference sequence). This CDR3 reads CASSLRGGRGEQYF. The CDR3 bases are TGTGCCAGCAGCCTCCGGGGGGGCCGGGGGGAGCAGTACTTC.

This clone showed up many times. CDR3 protein: CSVAGTSGNTIYF. The CDR3 bases are TGCAGCGTTGCCGGGACGTCGGGAAACACCATATATTTT. V gene TRBV29-1 combines with J gene TRBJ1-3; D may be TRBD1 (5 bases). V was shortened by 4 bases and J by 4 bases, with 11 bases between the two germline ends. The V gene's germline CDR1 is SQVTM and CDR2 ANQGSEA. The CDR3 is 13 residues long.

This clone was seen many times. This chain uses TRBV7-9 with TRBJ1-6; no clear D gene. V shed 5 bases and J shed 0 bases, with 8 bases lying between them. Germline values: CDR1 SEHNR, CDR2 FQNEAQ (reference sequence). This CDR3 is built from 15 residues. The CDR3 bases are TGTGCCAGCAGCCCTCAGAGCTCCTATAATTCACCCCTCCACTTT. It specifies CASSPQSSYNSPLHF.

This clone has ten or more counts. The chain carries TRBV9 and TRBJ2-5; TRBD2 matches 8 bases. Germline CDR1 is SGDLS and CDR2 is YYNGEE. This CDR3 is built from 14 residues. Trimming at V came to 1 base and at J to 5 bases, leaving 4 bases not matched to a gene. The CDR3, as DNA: TGTGCCAGCAGCGTACGGGGGGGGGCCGAGACCCAGTACTTC. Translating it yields CASSVRGGAETQYF.

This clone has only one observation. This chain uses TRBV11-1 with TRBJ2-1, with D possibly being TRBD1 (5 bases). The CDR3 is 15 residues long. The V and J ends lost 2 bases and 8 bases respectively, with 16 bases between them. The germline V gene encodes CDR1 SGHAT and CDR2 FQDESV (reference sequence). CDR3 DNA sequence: TGTGCCAGCAGCTTAACAGGTTTAAACCGCGATGAGCAGTTCTTC. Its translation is CASSLTGLNRDEQFF.

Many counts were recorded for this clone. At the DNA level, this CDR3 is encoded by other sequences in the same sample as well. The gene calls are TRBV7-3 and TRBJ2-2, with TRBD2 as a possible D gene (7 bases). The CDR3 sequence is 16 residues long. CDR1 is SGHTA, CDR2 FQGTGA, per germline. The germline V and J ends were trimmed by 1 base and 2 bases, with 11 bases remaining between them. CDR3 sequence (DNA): TGTGCCAGCAGCTTAAGGAGCGGGACAAACACCGGGGAGCTGTTTTTT. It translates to CASSLRSGTNTGELFF.

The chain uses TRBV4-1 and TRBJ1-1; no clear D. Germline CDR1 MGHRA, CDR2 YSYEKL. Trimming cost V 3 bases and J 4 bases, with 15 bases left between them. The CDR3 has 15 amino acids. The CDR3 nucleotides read TGCGCCAGCAGCCAGATCCGGGCCACGGGCACTGAAGCTTTCTTT. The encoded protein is CASSQIRATGTEAFF.

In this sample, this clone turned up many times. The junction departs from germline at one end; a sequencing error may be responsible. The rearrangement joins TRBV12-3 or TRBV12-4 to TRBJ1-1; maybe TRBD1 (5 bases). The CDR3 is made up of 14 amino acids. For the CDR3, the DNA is TGTACCAGCACCCGGGGGGTCGCGAACACTGAAGCTTTCTTT. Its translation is CTSTRGVANTEAFF.

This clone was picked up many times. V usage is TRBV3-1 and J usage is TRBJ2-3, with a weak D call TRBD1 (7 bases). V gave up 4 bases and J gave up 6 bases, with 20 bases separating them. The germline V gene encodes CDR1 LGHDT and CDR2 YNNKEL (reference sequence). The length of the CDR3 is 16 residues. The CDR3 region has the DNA TGTGCCAGCAGCCTACGACACAGGGGAGGTTCCGATACGCAGTATTTT. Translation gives CASSLRHRGGSDTQYF.

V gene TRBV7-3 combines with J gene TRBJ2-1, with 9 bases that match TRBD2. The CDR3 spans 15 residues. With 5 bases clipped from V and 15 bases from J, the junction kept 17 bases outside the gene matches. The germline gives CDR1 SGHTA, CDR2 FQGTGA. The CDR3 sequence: CASSRAAGGPVGLFF. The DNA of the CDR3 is TGTGCCAGCAGCAGAGCAGCGGGAGGCCCCGTGGGGTTGTTCTTC. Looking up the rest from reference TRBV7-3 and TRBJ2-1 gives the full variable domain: GAGVSQTPSNKVTEKGKYVELRCDPISGHTALYWYRQSLGQGPEFLIYFQGTGAADDSGLPNDRFFAVRPEGSVSTLKIQRTERGDSAVYLCASSRAAGGPVGLFFGPGTRLTVL.

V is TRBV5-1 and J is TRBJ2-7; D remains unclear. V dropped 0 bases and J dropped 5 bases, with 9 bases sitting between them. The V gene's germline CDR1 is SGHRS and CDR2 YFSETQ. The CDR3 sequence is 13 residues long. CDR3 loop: CASSLVYPDEQYF. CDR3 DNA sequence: TGCGCCAGCAGCTTGGTCTATCCTGACGAGCAGTACTTC. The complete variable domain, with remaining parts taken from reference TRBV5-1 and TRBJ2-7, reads KAGVTQTPRYLIKTRGQQVTLSCSPISGHRSVSWYQQTPGQGLQFLFEYFSETQRNKGNFPGRFSGRQFSNSRSEMNVSTLELGDSALYLCASSLVYPDEQYFGPGTRLTVT.

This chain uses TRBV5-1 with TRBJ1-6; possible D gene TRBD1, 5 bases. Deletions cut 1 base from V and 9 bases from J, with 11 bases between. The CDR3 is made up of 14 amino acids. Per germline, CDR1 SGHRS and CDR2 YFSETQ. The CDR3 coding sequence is TGCGCCAGCAGCTTGCAGGGAGCAGGTTCACCCCTCCACTTT. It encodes CASSLQGAGSPLHF. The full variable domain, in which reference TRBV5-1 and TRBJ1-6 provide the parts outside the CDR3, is KAGVTQTPRYLIKTRGQQVTLSCSPISGHRSVSWYQQTPGQGLQFLFEYFSETQRNKGNFPGRFSGRQFSNSRSEMNVSTLELGDSALYLCASSLQGAGSPLHFGNGTRLTVT.

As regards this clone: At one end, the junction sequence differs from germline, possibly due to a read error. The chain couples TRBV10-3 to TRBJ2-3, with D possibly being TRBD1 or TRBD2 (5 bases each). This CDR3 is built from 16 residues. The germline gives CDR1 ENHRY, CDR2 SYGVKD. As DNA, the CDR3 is TGTGCCACCAGTGATCCTGGCAGGGAGCTCACAGATACGCAGTATTTT. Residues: CATSDPGRELTDTQYF.

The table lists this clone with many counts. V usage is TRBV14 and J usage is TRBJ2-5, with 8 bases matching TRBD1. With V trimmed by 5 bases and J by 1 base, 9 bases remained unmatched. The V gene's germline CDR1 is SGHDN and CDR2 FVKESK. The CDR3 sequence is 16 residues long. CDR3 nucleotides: TGTGCCAGCAGCTTGGGGGACAGGCAGTTCCAAGAGACCCAGTACTTC. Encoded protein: CASSLGDRQFQETQYF.

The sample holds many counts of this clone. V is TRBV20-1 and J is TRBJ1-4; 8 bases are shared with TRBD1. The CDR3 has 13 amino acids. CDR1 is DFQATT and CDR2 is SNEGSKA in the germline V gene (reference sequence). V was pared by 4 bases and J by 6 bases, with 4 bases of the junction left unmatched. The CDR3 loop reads CSATGQGDEKLFF. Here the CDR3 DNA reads TGCAGTGCTACCGGACAGGGTGATGAAAAACTGTTTTTT.

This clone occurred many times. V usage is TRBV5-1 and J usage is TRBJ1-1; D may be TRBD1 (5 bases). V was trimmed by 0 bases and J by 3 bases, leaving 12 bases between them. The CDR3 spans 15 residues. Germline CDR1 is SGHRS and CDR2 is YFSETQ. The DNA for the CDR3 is TGCGCCAGCAGCTTGGGAGGGGAAGGGGACACTGAAGCTTTCTTT. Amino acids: CASSLGGEGDTEAFF.